This TCR beta chain was profiled in a study of cytomegalovirus exposure and HLA in healthy donors. Study-wide points: In a later analysis, across HLA loci, associated TCR counts were highest for DRB1, lowest for HLA-C.

In regard to this clone: Its antigen is undetermined.

PCR used 60 Vbeta primers and 13 Jbeta primers. Produced via immunoSEQ multiplex PCR; TCRdb's table is partial and in-frame only. The sample holds 65,000 to 75,000 clones, 60% to 80% seen once. The germline CDR1 and CDR2 sequences are MNHNS and SASEGT. The CDR3 is 14 amino acids. The V and J ends lost 5 bases and 7 bases, in that order; junction bases with no gene match: 9. This receptor was taken from a man aged 40-55 years in good health and CMV-seropositive. This chain links TRBV6-1 with TRBJ1-2; 8 bases agree with TRBD1. Source material: PBMCs. Here the CDR3 DNA reads TGTGCCAGCAGTCTCAATGGACAGGGCCGTGGCTACACCTTC. Residues: CASSLNGQGRGYTF.